One sample yielded the 28 T cell receptor beta chains listed below, sequenced in a study of control samples from healthy donors and cancer patients. Sequencing was performed with immunoSEQ multiplex PCR; in TCRdb, only in-frame clones are kept and a portion is missing. Here the sample table reports about 200,000 clones. The sequencing sample was made of blood. The origin of the receptors is a woman aged 25 to 39 in good health.

V is TRBV19 and J is TRBJ1-5, with 9 bases identical to TRBD1. Germline lookup yields CDR1 LNHDA and CDR2 SQIVND (reference sequence). This CDR3 spans 17 amino acids. V lost 6 bases, J lost 7 bases, and 16 bases stayed unmatched. CDR3 region: CASSPSGTGRFGQPQHF. The CDR3 nucleotides are TGTGCCAGTAGCCCCTCCGGGACAGGGAGGTTTGGGCAGCCCCAGCATTTT.

The chain employs TRBV4-1 and TRBJ1-1; 8 bases are a match to TRBD1. V lost 4 bases and J lost 5; bases outside the gene matches: 12. Germline CDR1 and CDR2: MGHRA and YSYEKL. The CDR3 length is 16 residues. The CDR3 here is CASSRLSGTGGTEAFF. The DNA of the CDR3 is TGCGCCAGCAGCCGTCTCTCCGGGACAGGTGGAACTGAAGCTTTCTTT.

The V and J genes are TRBV5-4 and TRBJ2-7; 9 bases map to TRBD2. The V and J ends lost 0 bases and 1 base, in that order; junction bases with no gene match: 2. This CDR3 is built from 15 residues. In germline, CDR1 is SGHNT, CDR2 YYREEE (reference sequence). CDR3 DNA: TGTGCCAGCAGCTTGGAGCGGGGGGAATCCTACGAGCAGTACTTC. Translated: CASSLERGESYEQYF.

Notes on this clone: The junction departs from germline at one end; a sequencing error may be responsible. The chain carries TRBV7-7 and TRBJ2-2; D may be TRBD1 (6 bases). The CDR3 covers 16 residues. Per germline, CDR1 SSHAT and CDR2 FNYEAQ (reference sequence). The CDR3 is CASSLNRADQGGELFF. Written as DNA, the CDR3 is TGTGCTAGCAGCTTAAACAGGGCGGACCAGGGCGGGGAGCTGTTTTTT.

V usage is TRBV2 and J usage is TRBJ1-1; D remains ambiguous. This CDR3 spans 14 amino acids. V was trimmed by 9 bases and J by 4 bases, leaving 18 bases between them. Germline-derived CDR1 and CDR2 are SNHLY and FYNNEI. CDR3 in amino acids: CASGKLTRLTEAFF. DNA of the CDR3: TGTGCCAGTGGGAAGCTGACCCGGCTCACTGAAGCTTTCTTT. The full variable domain, completed using reference TRBV2 and TRBJ1-1, is EPEVTQTPSHQVTQMGQEVILRCVPISNHLYFYWYRQILGQKVEFLVSFYNNEISEKSEIFDDQFSVERPDGSNFTLKIRSTKLEDSAMYFCASGKLTRLTEAFFGQGTRLTVV.

The chain is built from TRBV3-1 (or the pseudogene TRBV3-2) and TRBJ1-5; D is undetermined. Germline values: CDR1 LGHDT, CDR2 YNNKEL (reference sequence). There are 16 residues in the CDR3. Trimming shortened V by 4 bases and J by 1 base, and 14 bases separated the two germline ends. CDR3 nucleotide sequence: TGTGCCAGCAGCCTCGGGCTTAGTCGGAGCAATCAGCCCCAGCATTTT. This translates into CASSLGLSRSNQPQHF.

This chain connects TRBV5-6 to TRBJ2-2; D unclear. Looked up from germline, CDR1 is SGHDT and CDR2 is YYEEEE. V lost 5 bases, J lost 0 bases, and 8 bases lay in between. CDR3 length equals 14 residues. As DNA, the CDR3 is TGTGCCAGCAGAACGGCTCCGAACACCGGGGAGCTGTTTTTT. Its protein product is CASRTAPNTGELFF.

The V and J genes are TRBV24-1 and TRBJ1-2; D uncertain. Deletions cut 7 bases from V and 2 bases from J, with 7 bases between. CDR3 length: 12 residues. Germline values: CDR1 KGHDR, CDR2 SFDVKD. The CDR3 sequence: CATSLGNYGYTF. CDR3 in DNA: TGTGCCACCAGCCTCGGAAACTATGGCTACACCTTC.

This chain uses TRBV13 with TRBJ2-1; 11 bases map to TRBD2. V trimming: 4 bases; J trimming: 9 bases; junction bases outside the gene matches: 5. Germline V CDR1 and CDR2: PRHDT, FYEKMQ (reference sequence). The CDR3 runs to 14 residues. The CDR3 loop is CASSWGLAEREQFF. The DNA of the CDR3 is TGTGCCAGCAGCTGGGGACTAGCGGAACGTGAGCAGTTCTTC.

The rearrangement joins TRBV19 to TRBJ2-7; 9 positions agree with TRBD1. Germline V gene data show CDR1 as LNHDA and CDR2 as SQIVND (reference sequence). The CDR3 contains 17 residues. V shed 6 bases and J 1 base; nucleotides not matched to a gene: 13. The chain's CDR3 is CASSRSGAGQGSYEQYF. DNA of the CDR3: TGTGCCAGTAGCCGCTCCGGGGCGGGACAGGGTTCCTACGAGCAGTACTTC. Variable domain in full (rest from reference TRBV19 and TRBJ2-7): DGGITQSPKYLFRKEGQNVTLSCEQNLNHDAMYWYRQDPGQGLRLIYYSQIVNDFQKGDIAEGYSVSREKKESFPLTVTSAQKNPTAFYLCASSRSGAGQGSYEQYFGPGTRLTVT.

The chain recombines TRBV4-1 with TRBJ2-7; D is unclear. Trimming took off 1 base at V and 6 bases at J, with 13 bases between the two ends. This CDR3 spans 14 amino acids. CDR1 and CDR2 (germline): MGHRA, YSYEKL. The CDR3 sequence: CASSQVREIREQYF. As DNA, the CDR3 is TGCGCCAGCAGCCAAGTCAGAGAAATTCGCGAGCAGTACTTC.

The chain couples TRBV5-5 to TRBJ1-2; D call uncertain. Between the trimmed V and J ends, which lost 0 bases and 3 bases, there was a span of 0 bases. The CDR3 is 11 amino acids. The germline gives CDR1 SGHKS, CDR2 YYEKEE (reference sequence). The CDR3 here is CASSLDYGYTF. Here the CDR3 DNA reads TGTGCCAGCAGCTTGGACTATGGCTACACCTTC.

The J gene is TRBJ2-5, the V gene TRBV10-3; D uncertain. V lost 2 bases and J lost 5, with 6 bases in between. CDR1 and CDR2 from the germline V gene are ENHRY and SYGVKD. The CDR3 contains 12 residues. The CDR3 is CAISEGAETQYF. In nucleotides, the CDR3 is TGTGCCATCAGTGAGGGCGCGGAGACCCAGTACTTC.

The CDR3 loop reads CASSGNWAGELFF. DNA of the CDR3: TGTGCCAGCAGCGGTAACTGGGCCGGGGAGCTGTTTTTT. This chain links TRBV7-2 with TRBJ2-2; D gene unclear. The V end lost 5 bases, the J end lost 6 bases, and 10 bases lay between the germline ends. There are 13 residues in the CDR3. Germline V gives CDR1 SGHTA, CDR2 FQGNSA.

CDR3 region: CASSSNNVGNQPQHF. The DNA of the CDR3 is TGTGCCAGCAGCTCCAACAATGTGGGCAATCAGCCCCAGCATTTT. The rearrangement uses TRBV7-2 and TRBJ1-5, with unresolved D. The germline V gene encodes CDR1 SGHTA and CDR2 FQGNSA. The CDR3 has 15 residues. The ends were cut back, 4 bases at V and 2 bases at J, with 12 bases in the middle.

The rearrangement joins TRBV5-4 to TRBJ2-5, with TRBD2 identical over 7 bases. Germline V CDR1 and CDR2: SGHNT, YYREEE (reference sequence). The ends lost 1 base at V and 3 bases at J; junction bases unmatched: 6. The CDR3 sequence is 15 residues long. The CDR3 here is CASSLSAGDEETQYF. The DNA for the CDR3 is TGTGCCAGCAGCTTGTCTGCGGGGGACGAAGAGACCCAGTACTTC.

This chain uses TRBV2 with TRBJ1-5, with unresolved D. The germline gives CDR1 SNHLY, CDR2 FYNNEI. The CDR3 runs to 12 residues. V was shortened by 4 bases and J by 2 bases, with 3 bases between the two germline ends. CDR3 amino acids: CASSAGNQPQHF. DNA of the CDR3: TGTGCCAGCAGTGCCGGCAATCAGCCCCAGCATTTT.

This chain connects TRBV2 to TRBJ2-3, with D unresolved. V was pared by 7 bases and J by 2 bases, with 22 bases between. The CDR3 covers 17 residues. Germline V gives CDR1 SNHLY, CDR2 FYNNEI. As DNA, the CDR3 is TGTGCCAGCAAATTCTATCCCCAAGGAAGTCCCACAGATACGCAGTATTTT. It yields the protein CASKFYPQGSPTDTQYF. Together with reference TRBV2 and TRBJ2-3, the CDR3 gives the full variable domain: EPEVTQTPSHQVTQMGQEVILRCVPISNHLYFYWYRQILGQKVEFLVSFYNNEISEKSEIFDDQFSVERPDGSNFTLKIRSTKLEDSAMYFCASKFYPQGSPTDTQYFGPGTRLTVL.

V usage is TRBV11-2 and J usage is TRBJ2-7; TRBD2 agrees at 7 bases. The CDR3 has 13 residues. Germline V gene sequence: CDR1 SGHAT, CDR2 FQNNGV. V lost 8 bases and J lost 0; bases outside the gene matches: 4. CDR3 residues: CASSRGSSYEQYF. Written as DNA, the CDR3 is TGTGCCAGCTCGCGGGGGAGCTCCTACGAGCAGTACTTC. The variable domain in full, with the rest retrieved from reference TRBV11-2 and TRBJ2-7, is EAGVAQSPRYKIIEKRQSVAFWCNPISGHATLYWYQQILGQGPKLLIQFQNNGVVDDSQLPKDRFSAERLKGVDSTLKIQPAKLEDSAVYLCASSRGSSYEQYFGPGTRLTVT.

The V call is TRBV7-9, the J call TRBJ2-7; D is perhaps TRBD2 (6 bases). Trimming stripped 4 bases from V and 3 bases from J, with 13 bases between. Germline V lookup: CDR1 SEHNR, CDR2 FQNEAQ (reference sequence). CDR3 length: 14 residues. The CDR3, as DNA: TGTGCCAGCAGCTCTGCCACGGGAGACTACGAGCAGTACTTC. Translated, it gives CASSSATGDYEQYF.

The genes are TRBV3-1 (or the pseudogene TRBV3-2) and TRBJ2-3; 7 nucleotides line up with TRBD1. CDR1 and CDR2 (germline): LGHDT, YNNKEL (reference sequence). The V segment lost 4 bases and the J segment 0 bases; nucleotides outside the gene matches: 4. This CDR3 is 15 amino acids long. The CDR3 loop is CASSLGQVSTDTQYF. The CDR3 DNA reads TGTGCCAGCAGCCTTGGACAGGTGAGCACAGATACGCAGTATTTT.

The chain recombines TRBV15 with TRBJ1-1; D is unclear. Germline V gene data show CDR1 as LNHNV and CDR2 as YYDKDF (reference sequence). The CDR3 is made up of 13 amino acids. The V end lost 9 bases, the J end lost 1 base, and 12 bases lay between the germline ends. The CDR3 DNA is TGTGCCACAAGCCGGTTGGGGAACACTGAAGCTTTCTTT. Protein: CATSRLGNTEAFF.

The chain is built from TRBV4-1 and TRBJ1-5; D not certain. Germline CDR1 reads MGHRA; CDR2 reads YSYEKL. The V and J ends lost 0 bases and 6 bases respectively, with 12 bases between them. The CDR3 is 15 amino acids. CDR3 loop: CASSQDGRNGQPQHF. The CDR3 DNA reads TGCGCCAGCAGCCAAGACGGCAGGAATGGTCAGCCCCAGCATTTT.

This chain connects TRBV27 to TRBJ2-3; 7 bases fit TRBD2. CDR1 is MNHEY, CDR2 SMNVEV, per germline (reference sequence). V dropped 3 bases and J dropped 9; count of bases not matched to a gene: 3. CDR3 length: 12 amino acids. As DNA, the CDR3 is TGTGCCAGCAGTTTCTTGGGGGGGACGCAGTATTTT. It yields the protein CASSFLGGTQYF.

The rearrangement joins TRBV6-5 to TRBJ1-5, with D perhaps TRBD1 (6 bases). The germline CDR1 and CDR2 sequences are MNHEY and SVGAGI. CDR3 length equals 14 residues. Between the trimmed V and J ends, which lost 4 bases and 1 base, there was a span of 8 bases. The CDR3 DNA follows: TGTGCCAGCAGTTTACAGGGAAGCAATCAGCCCCAGCATTTT. Encoded protein: CASSLQGSNQPQHF.

CDR3 residues: CASSRTLGQGNMEQYF. The CDR3 DNA reads as TGTGCCAGCAGCCGGACCCTGGGACAGGGGAATATGGAGCAGTACTTC. The V gene is TRBV3-1 (or the pseudogene TRBV3-2), the J gene TRBJ2-7; 10 nucleotides match TRBD1. Trimming at V came to 4 bases and at J to 7 bases, leaving 13 bases not matched to a gene. This CDR3 is built from 16 residues. Germline V gives CDR1 LGHDT, CDR2 YNNKEL (reference sequence).

This chain joins TRBV19 and TRBJ2-2, with D hard to call. Trimming took off 1 base at V and 5 bases at J, with 8 bases between the two ends. CDR1 LNHDA and CDR2 SQIVND come from the germline V gene (reference sequence). The CDR3 extends over 14 amino acids. The CDR3 loop is CASSIGTGTGELFF. In nucleotides, the CDR3 is TGTGCCAGTAGTATAGGCACCGGTACCGGGGAGCTGTTTTTT.

V usage is TRBV27 and J usage is TRBJ1-3, with D possibly TRBD1 on 5 matching bases. Germline V lookup: CDR1 MNHEY, CDR2 SMNVEV (reference sequence). V lost 9 bases, J lost 3 bases, and 18 bases lay in between. This CDR3 region has 15 residues. CDR3 nucleotides: TGTGCCAGGCGCCCCAGGGTGGTGGGTGGAAACACCATATATTTT. Translated, it gives CARRPRVVGGNTIYF.